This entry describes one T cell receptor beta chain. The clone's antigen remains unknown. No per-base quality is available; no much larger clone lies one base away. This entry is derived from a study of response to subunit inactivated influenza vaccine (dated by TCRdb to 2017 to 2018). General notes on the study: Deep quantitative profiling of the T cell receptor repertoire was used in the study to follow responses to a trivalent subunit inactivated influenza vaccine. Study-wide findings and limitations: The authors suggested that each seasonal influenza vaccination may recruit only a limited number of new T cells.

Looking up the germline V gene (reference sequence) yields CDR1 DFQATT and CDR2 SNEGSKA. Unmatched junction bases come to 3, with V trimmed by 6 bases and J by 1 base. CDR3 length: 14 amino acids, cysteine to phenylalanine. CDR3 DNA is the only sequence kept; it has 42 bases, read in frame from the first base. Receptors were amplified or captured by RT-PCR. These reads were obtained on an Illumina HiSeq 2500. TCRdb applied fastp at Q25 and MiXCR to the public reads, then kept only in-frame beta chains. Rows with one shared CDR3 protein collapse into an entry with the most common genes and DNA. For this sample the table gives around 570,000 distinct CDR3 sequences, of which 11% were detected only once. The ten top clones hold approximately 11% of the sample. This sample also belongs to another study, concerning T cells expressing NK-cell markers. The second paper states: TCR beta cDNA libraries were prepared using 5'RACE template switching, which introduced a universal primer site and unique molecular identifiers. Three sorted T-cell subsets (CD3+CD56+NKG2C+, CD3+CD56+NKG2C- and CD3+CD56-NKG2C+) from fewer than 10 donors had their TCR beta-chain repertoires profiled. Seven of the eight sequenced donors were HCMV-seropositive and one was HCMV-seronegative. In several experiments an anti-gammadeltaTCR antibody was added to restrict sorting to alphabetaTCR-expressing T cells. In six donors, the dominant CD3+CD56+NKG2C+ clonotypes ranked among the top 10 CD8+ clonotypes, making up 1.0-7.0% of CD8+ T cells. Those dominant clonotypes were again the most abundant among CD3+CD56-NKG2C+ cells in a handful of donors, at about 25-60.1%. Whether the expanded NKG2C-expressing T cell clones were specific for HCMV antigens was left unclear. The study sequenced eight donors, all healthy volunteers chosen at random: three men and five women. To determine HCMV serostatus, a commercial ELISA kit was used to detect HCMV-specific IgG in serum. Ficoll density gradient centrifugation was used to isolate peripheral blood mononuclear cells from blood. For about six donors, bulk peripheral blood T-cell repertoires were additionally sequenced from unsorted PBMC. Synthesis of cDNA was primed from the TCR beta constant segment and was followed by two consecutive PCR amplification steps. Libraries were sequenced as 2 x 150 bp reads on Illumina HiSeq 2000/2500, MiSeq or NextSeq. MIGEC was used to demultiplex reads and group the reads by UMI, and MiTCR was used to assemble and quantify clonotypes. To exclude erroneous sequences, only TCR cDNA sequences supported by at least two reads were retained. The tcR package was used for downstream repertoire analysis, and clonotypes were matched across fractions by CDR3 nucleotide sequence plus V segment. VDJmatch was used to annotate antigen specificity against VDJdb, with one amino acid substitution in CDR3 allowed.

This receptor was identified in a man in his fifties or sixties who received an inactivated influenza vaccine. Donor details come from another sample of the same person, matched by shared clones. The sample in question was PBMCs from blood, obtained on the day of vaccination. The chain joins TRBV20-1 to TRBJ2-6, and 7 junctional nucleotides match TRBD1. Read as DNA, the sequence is TGCAGTGCCGAGGGGGCTTCTGGGGCCAACGTCCTGACTTTC. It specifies CSAEGASGANVLTF.